The clone carrying this T cell receptor beta chain was found a few times. Its cognate antigen is unknown. Read sequence stops 3 residues before the CDR3 end, and the germline J gene provides the missing end. Method: immunoSEQ multiplex PCR; TCRdb's copy keeps in-frame clones and lacks some. Listed for the sample are some 45,000 clones, none seen a single time. V lost 2 bases and J lost 1; bases outside the gene matches: 1. Germline V gene sequence: CDR1 KGHSH, CDR2 LQKENI. The CDR3 contains 15 residues. These data are taken from a study of T cell clonality in common variable immunodeficiency. General observations from the study: CVID subjects showed higher TCRbeta clonality than healthy controls. In common variable immunodeficiency, TCR beta chains reportedly carried fewer deletions and N-nucleotide insertions. Repertoire-complication correlations in CVID were limited by patient heterogeneity.

The specimen was peripheral blood mononuclear cells. The receptor was derived from a person between 18 and 75 years old in good health. V usage is TRBV18 and J usage is TRBJ1-3; TRBD1 matches 8 bases. CDR3 DNA (partial): TGTGCCAGCTCACCAGACAGGGGTTCTGGAAACACC. It yields the protein CASSPDRGSGNT. The full-length CDR3 reads as CASSPDRGSGNTIYF.